The next 12 T cell receptor beta chains were all read from a single sample in a study of T cells after yellow fever vaccination. TCRdb independently ran MiXCR on the 5' RACE reads; one entry per CDR3 protein. The data contain under 700,000 distinct CDR3 sequences, roughly a sixth of them singletons. Sequencing was performed on PBMCs, taken around 5 days after the first yellow fever vaccination. Receptor source: a man between 18 and 29 years old who received the YFV17D yellow fever vaccine.

The rearrangement links TRBV5-1 to TRBJ2-1; D is tentatively TRBD1 or TRBD2 (6 bases each). V was cut by 0 bases and J by 8 bases, with 9 bases left in between. The CDR3 consists of 13 residues. Germline CDR1 and CDR2: SGHRS and YFSETQ. The CDR3, as DNA: TGCGCCAGCAGCTTGGCCGGGGGCCATGAGCAGTTCTTC. It encodes CASSLAGGHEQFF. The full variable domain, rest sourced from reference TRBV5-1 and TRBJ2-1, is KAGVTQTPRYLIKTRGQQVTLSCSPISGHRSVSWYQQTPGQGLQFLFEYFSETQRNKGNFPGRFSGRQFSNSRSEMNVSTLELGDSALYLCASSLAGGHEQFFGPGTRLTVL.

This clonotype was seen ten or more times. This CDR3 is CASSLGSVEGYTF. The CDR3 DNA is TGCGCCAGCAGCTTGGGATCAGTGGAGGGCTACACCTTC. The genes are TRBV5-1 and TRBJ1-2; no firm D call. V was clipped by 0 bases and J by 8 bases, with 11 bases between them. The CDR3 runs 13 residues. Germline assignment: CDR1 SGHRS and CDR2 YFSETQ.

This sequence joins TRBV20-1 and TRBJ2-7; 7 positions match TRBD1. J was trimmed by 7 bases and V by 7 bases; bases with no gene match: 10. The germline V gene has CDR1 DFQATT and CDR2 SNEGSKA (reference sequence). The CDR3 contains 12 residues. CDR3 protein: CSVKRGPGEQYV. CDR3 coding DNA: TGCAGTGTAAAAAGGGGGCCAGGAGAGCAGTACGTC.

The chain carries TRBV6-1 and TRBJ1-1; TRBD1 matches 11 bases. Germline values: CDR1 MNHNS, CDR2 SASEGT. J lost 8 bases, V lost 6 bases, and 11 bases had no gene match. The CDR3 covers 15 residues. As DNA, the CDR3 is TGTGCCAGCAGGAAAACGTGGGACAGGGGGAACGAAGCTTTCTTT. The encoded protein is CASRKTWDRGNEAFF.

The chain couples TRBV9 to TRBJ1-2; D possibly corresponds to TRBD1 (5 bases). The V and J ends lost 7 bases and 5 bases respectively, with 15 bases between them. CDR1 and CDR2 (germline): SGDLS, YYNGEE. The CDR3 is 13 residues long. The CDR3: CASRGNGDYGYTF. The DNA for the CDR3 is TGTGCCAGCCGGGGGAACGGGGATTATGGCTACACCTTC.

The chain uses TRBV6-5 and TRBJ2-3; either TRBD1 or TRBD2 may fit D (5 bases each). The CDR3 runs to 17 residues. Germline values: CDR1 MNHEY, CDR2 SVGAGI. The ends were cut back, 4 bases at V and 0 bases at J, with 17 bases in the middle. CDR3 sequence reads: CASSLVTGTPSTDTQYF. CDR3 nucleotides: TGTGCCAGCAGTTTGGTTACCGGGACGCCTAGCACAGATACGCAGTATTTT.

This clonotype came up a few times. The CDR3 protein is CASSPTTAGNTIYF. The DNA for the CDR3 is TGTGCCAGCAGCCCAACTACAGCTGGAAACACCATATATTTT. V is TRBV7-9 and J is TRBJ1-3; D unclear. The CDR3 is 14 residues long. Trimming left V 5 bases short and J 2 bases short, with 10 bases between. CDR1 SEHNR and CDR2 FQNEAQ come from the germline V gene (reference sequence).

The chain has TRBV4-3 and TRBJ2-2; D is undetermined. The CDR3 covers 17 residues. V gave up 0 bases and J gave up 0 bases, with 11 bases separating them. CDR1 is LGHNA, CDR2 YSLEER, per germline. CDR3 amino acids: CASSQEPRRTNTGELFF. The CDR3 DNA reads as TGCGCCAGCAGCCAAGAACCCAGGCGAACGAACACCGGGGAGCTGTTTTTT.

This clonotype was detected a few times. The CDR3 DNA sequence: TGTGCCAGCAGCACATACAGTGATGAGCAGTTCTTC. It is translated as CASSTYSDEQFF. The chain recombines TRBV7-9 with TRBJ2-1, with D uncertain. V was shortened by 5 bases and J by 8 bases, with 10 bases between the two germline ends. Germline V gives CDR1 SEHNR, CDR2 FQNEAQ (reference sequence). This CDR3 contains 12 residues.

This clonotype was counted only a few times. This chain connects TRBV6-2 or TRBV6-3 to TRBJ2-1, with 11 bases that match TRBD2. Germline V gene data show CDR1 as MNHEY and CDR2 as SVGEGT. The CDR3 consists of 16 residues. Losses at the gene ends were 7 bases for V and 7 bases for J; bases not matched to a gene: 12. The CDR3 nucleotides read TGTGCCAGCACCCACACCGGGACTAGCGGTTGGAATGAGCAGTTCTTC. It translates to CASTHTGTSGWNEQFF.

This clonotype appeared a few times. V usage is TRBV6-5 and J usage is TRBJ2-7; unclear D gene. The germline V gene encodes CDR1 MNHEY and CDR2 SVGAGI. V was shortened by 2 bases and J by 4 bases, with 9 bases between the two germline ends. The CDR3 runs 13 residues. CDR3 DNA sequence: TGTGCCAGCAGTTACGGTGGGGTTTACGAGCAGTACTTC. Amino acids: CASSYGGVYEQYF.

The genes are TRBV7-2 and TRBJ2-5; TRBD1 is a possible D gene (5 bases). CDR3 length: 14 amino acids. Germline CDR1 is SGHTA and CDR2 is FQGNSA. The V end lost 1 base, the J end lost 5 bases, and 11 bases lay between the germline ends. The CDR3 nucleotides read TGTGCCAGCAGCTTAGGATCTGGGGCGGAGACCCAGTACTTC. Its translation: CASSLGSGAETQYF.